This T cell receptor (beta chain) was recovered during a study of T cells in Graves' hyperthyroidism and ophthalmopathy. Study background: At the time of initial diagnosis and before any treatment, peripheral blood was collected.

RNA transcripts provided the source from which TCR beta CDR3 regions were amplified. The primer set for the first-round RT-PCR of the TCR CDR3 was HTBI. Each CDR3 protein gets one entry after TCRdb re-called the multiplex PCR reads with MiXCR. The sample carries about 290,000 distinct CDR3 sequences, approximately 17% recorded once. Uncontrolled infection, other autoimmune disease, pregnancy or lactation led to exclusion. This clonotype was seen a handful of times. The V end lost 8 bases, the J end lost 1 base, and 5 bases lay between the germline ends. Germline CDR1 LNHDA, CDR2 SQIVND (reference sequence). The CDR3 totals 12 residues.

The gene calls are TRBV19 and TRBJ2-2; D gene ambiguous. Material for sequencing was blood. The sequence derives from a woman aged 55-69 years with Graves' ophthalmopathy. The CDR3 region has the DNA TGTGCCAGTGCAGAGAACACCGGGGAGCTGTTTTTT. Translated: CASAENTGELFF.